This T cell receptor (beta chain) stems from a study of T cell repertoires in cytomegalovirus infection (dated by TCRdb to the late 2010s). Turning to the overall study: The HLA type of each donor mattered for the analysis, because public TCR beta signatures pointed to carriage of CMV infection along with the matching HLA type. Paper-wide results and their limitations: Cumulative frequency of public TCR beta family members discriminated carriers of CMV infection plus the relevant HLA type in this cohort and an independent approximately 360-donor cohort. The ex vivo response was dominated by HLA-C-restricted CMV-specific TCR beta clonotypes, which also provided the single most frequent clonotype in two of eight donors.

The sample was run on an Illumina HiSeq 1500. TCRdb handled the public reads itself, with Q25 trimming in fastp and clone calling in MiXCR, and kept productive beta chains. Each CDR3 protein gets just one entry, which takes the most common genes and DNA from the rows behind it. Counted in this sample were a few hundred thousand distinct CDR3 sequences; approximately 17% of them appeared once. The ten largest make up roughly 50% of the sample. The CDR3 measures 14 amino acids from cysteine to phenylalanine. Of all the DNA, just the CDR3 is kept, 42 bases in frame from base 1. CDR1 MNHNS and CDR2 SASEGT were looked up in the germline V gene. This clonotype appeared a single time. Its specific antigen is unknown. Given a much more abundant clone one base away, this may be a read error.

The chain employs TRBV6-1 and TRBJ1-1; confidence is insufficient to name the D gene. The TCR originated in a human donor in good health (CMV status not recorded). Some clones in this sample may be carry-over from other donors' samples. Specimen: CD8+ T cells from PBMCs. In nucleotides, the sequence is TGTGCCAGCAGAGAGGACCGCCAGAACACTGGAGCTTTCTTT. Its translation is CASREDRQNTGAFF.